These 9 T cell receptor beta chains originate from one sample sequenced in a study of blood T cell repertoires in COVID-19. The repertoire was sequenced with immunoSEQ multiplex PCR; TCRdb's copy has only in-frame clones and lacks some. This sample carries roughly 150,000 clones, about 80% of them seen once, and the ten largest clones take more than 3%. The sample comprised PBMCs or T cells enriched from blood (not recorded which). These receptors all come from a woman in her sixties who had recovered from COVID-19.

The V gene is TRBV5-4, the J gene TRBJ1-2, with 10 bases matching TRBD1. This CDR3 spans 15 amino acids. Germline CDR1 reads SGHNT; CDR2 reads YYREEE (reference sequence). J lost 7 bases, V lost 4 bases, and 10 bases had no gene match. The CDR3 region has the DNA TGTGCCAGCAGCCAGACCGGGACAGGGGAATTTGGCTACACCTTC. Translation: CASSQTGTGEFGYTF.

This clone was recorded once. In DNA, the CDR3 is TGCGCCAGCAGCCAAGATCCGGGAGATCAGCCCCAGCATTTT. Its protein product is CASSQDPGDQPQHF. V is TRBV4-1 and J is TRBJ1-5; D unresolved. V was cut by 0 bases and J by 5 bases, with 8 bases left in between. Germline V lookup: CDR1 MGHRA, CDR2 YSYEKL. The CDR3 is 14 residues long.

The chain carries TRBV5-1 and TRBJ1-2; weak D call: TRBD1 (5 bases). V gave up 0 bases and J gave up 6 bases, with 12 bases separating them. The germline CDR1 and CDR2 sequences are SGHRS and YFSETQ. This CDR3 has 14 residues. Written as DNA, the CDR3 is TGCGCCAGCAGCTTGGACCCCGGGGGGAATGGCTACACCTTC. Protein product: CASSLDPGGNGYTF. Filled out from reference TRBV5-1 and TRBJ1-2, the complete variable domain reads KAGVTQTPRYLIKTRGQQVTLSCSPISGHRSVSWYQQTPGQGLQFLFEYFSETQRNKGNFPGRFSGRQFSNSRSEMNVSTLELGDSALYLCASSLDPGGNGYTFGSGTRLTVV.

The CDR3 region is CASSLSGGATKNIQYF. The CDR3 DNA sequence: TGTGCCAGCAGTTTGAGCGGGGGGGCCACCAAAAACATTCAGTACTTC. The rearrangement joins TRBV27 to TRBJ2-4; TRBD2 matches 10 bases. The V and J ends lost 3 bases and 2 bases, in that order; junction bases with no gene match: 4. This CDR3 comprises 16 residues. From germline, CDR1 is MNHEY and CDR2 SMNVEV (reference sequence).

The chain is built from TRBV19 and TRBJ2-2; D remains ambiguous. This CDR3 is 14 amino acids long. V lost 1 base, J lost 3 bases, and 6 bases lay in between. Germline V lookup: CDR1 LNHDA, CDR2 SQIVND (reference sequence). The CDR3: CASSIVADTGELFF. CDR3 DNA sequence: TGTGCCAGTAGTATAGTGGCGGACACCGGGGAGCTGTTTTTT.

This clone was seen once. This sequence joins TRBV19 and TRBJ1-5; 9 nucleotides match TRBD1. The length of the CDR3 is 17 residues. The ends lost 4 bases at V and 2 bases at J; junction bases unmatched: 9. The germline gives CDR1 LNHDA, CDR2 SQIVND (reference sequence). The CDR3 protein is CASSKTGGMSGNQPQHF. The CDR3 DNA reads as TGTGCCAGTAGTAAGACAGGGGGAATGAGCGGCAATCAGCCCCAGCATTTT.

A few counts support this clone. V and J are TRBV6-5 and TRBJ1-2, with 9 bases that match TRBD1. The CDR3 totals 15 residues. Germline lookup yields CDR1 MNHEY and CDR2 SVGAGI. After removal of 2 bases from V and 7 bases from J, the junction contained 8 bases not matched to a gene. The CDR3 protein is CASSYGDRALGGYTF. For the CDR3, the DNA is TGTGCCAGCAGTTACGGGGACAGGGCTTTGGGTGGCTACACCTTC.

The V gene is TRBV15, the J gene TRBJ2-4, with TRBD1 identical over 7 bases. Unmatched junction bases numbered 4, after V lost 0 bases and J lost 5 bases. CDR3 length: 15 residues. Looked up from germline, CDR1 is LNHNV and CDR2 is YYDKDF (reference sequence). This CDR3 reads CATSRDRGTQNIQYF. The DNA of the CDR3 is TGTGCCACCAGCAGAGACAGGGGGACGCAAAACATTCAGTACTTC. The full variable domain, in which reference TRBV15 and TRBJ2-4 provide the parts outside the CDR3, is DAMVIQNPRYQVTQFGKPVTLSCSQTLNHNVMYWYQQKSSQAPKLLFHYYDKDFNNEADTPDNFQSRRPNTSFCFLDIRSPGLGDTAMYLCATSRDRGTQNIQYFGAGTRLSVL.

CDR3 region: CASSLARQVNYNSPLHF. CDR3 coding DNA: TGCGCCAGCAGCTTGGCCCGACAGGTGAACTATAATTCACCCCTCCACTTT. The V call is TRBV5-1, the J call TRBJ1-6, with a weak D call TRBD1 (6 bases). This CDR3 is 17 amino acids long. Germline V gives CDR1 SGHRS, CDR2 YFSETQ. Trimming removed 0 bases at V and 3 bases at J, with 13 bases between. Full variable domain (rest looked up from reference TRBV5-1 and TRBJ1-6): KAGVTQTPRYLIKTRGQQVTLSCSPISGHRSVSWYQQTPGQGLQFLFEYFSETQRNKGNFPGRFSGRQFSNSRSEMNVSTLELGDSALYLCASSLARQVNYNSPLHFGNGTRLTVT.